These 25 T cell receptor beta chains share one sample of origin, sequenced in a study of regulatory T cells in long-lasting Graves disease (dated by TCRdb to about 2021). Libraries were prepared through multiplex PCR. The sequencer was an Illumina HiSeq 4000. TCR beta libraries were built with iRepertoire HTBI primers and Arm-PCR amplification of CDR3 regions. TCRdb reanalyzed the raw reads on its own, using fastp at Q25 for trimming and MiXCR for clone calling, and kept in-frame beta chains. When rows share a CDR3 protein, they turn into one entry using the most common DNA and genes. The sample table contains about 420,000 distinct CDR3 sequences; only one count was recorded for 16% of them. The top ten clones comprise 20% to 25% of the sample. The intended sense of this specimen's time point label: newly diagnosed GD, antithyroid drugs for less than 3 months. For both TCR sequencing and RNA sequencing, RNA was extracted from PBMCs using TRIzol.

This same sample was also part of a study on T cells in Graves' hyperthyroidism and ophthalmopathy.

The sample here was peripheral blood mononuclear cells (PBMCs), taken at new diagnosis, from a patient treated with antithyroid drugs. These receptors all stem from a woman younger than 30 with Graves disease. Donor details come from another sample of the same person, matched by shared clones.

In regard to this clonotype: At one end the junction does not follow the germline gene, possibly because of a read error. In DNA form, the CDR3 reads TGCAGTGCTACCCCGAGGGAGTTACGGGGGTTTTGGATCTTC. As protein: CSATPRELRGFWIF. The chain uses TRBV20-1 and TRBJ2-1, with D perhaps TRBD2 (6 bases). The CDR3 runs 14 residues. Germline CDR1 DFQATT, CDR2 SNEGSKA (reference sequence).

This clonotype was recorded at least ten times. The chain carries TRBV6-1 and TRBJ2-5; TRBD1 matches 9 bases. The CDR3 spans 13 residues. Germline lookup yields CDR1 MNHNS and CDR2 SASEGT. J lost 5 bases, V lost 6 bases, and 4 bases had no gene match. Here the CDR3 reads CASRTGGWETQYF. The DNA of the CDR3 is TGTGCCAGCAGAACAGGGGGCTGGGAGACCCAGTACTTC.

This clonotype was seen a handful of times. The J gene is TRBJ1-1, the V gene TRBV20-1, with 7 bases that match TRBD1. This CDR3 is built from 14 residues. J lost 4 bases, V lost 2 bases, and 7 bases had no gene match. Looked up from germline, CDR1 is DFQATT and CDR2 is SNEGSKA (reference sequence). The CDR3 bases are TGCAGTGCTAGACCCCCGACAGGGAGCACTGAAGCTTTCTTT. This codes for CSARPPTGSTEAFF.

This clonotype occurred many times. The chain employs TRBV7-2 and TRBJ2-7; 10 positions agree with TRBD2. V lost 3 bases to trimming and J lost 4 bases; unmatched junction nucleotides: 6. The CDR3 totals 15 residues. Germline V gene lookup returns CDR1 SGHTA and CDR2 FQGNSA. The CDR3, as DNA: TGTGCCAGCAGCTTCGAACTAGCGGGAAGATACGAGCAGTACTTC. Translation gives CASSFELAGRYEQYF.

This clonotype occurred a few times. V and J are TRBV18 and TRBJ1-4, with 7 bases fitting TRBD1. Trimming took 1 base from V and 7 from J; bases not matched to a gene: 9. Looked up from germline, CDR1 is KGHSH and CDR2 is LQKENI. This CDR3 is 16 amino acids long. CDR3 sequence (DNA): TGTGCCAGCTCACCACGGCCTCCGGGACAGTCTGAAAAACTGTTTTTT. Amino acid sequence: CASSPRPPGQSEKLFF.

This clonotype was counted ten times or more. J is TRBJ2-7 and V is TRBV6-1; D uncertain. This CDR3 comprises 15 residues. In germline, CDR1 is MNHNS, CDR2 SASEGT. V was trimmed by 2 bases and J by 2 bases, leaving 13 bases between them. The CDR3 spells CASSEQSLVTYEQYF. CDR3 nucleotides: TGTGCCAGCAGTGAACAGAGTCTAGTAACCTACGAGCAGTACTTC.

The V and J genes are TRBV6-9 and TRBJ2-1; perhaps TRBD1 as D (6 bases). The CDR3 runs 17 residues. The V gene's germline CDR1 is MNHGY and CDR2 SVAAGI. V was shortened by 4 bases and J by 7 bases, with 23 bases between the two germline ends. CDR3 sequence (DNA): TGTGCCAGCAGTTTCCCCCTGGGACAAATCGATCGTAATGAGCAGTTCTTC. This codes for CASSFPLGQIDRNEQFF.

This clonotype has at least ten counts. The gene calls are TRBV13 and TRBJ2-5, with a weak D call TRBD1 (5 bases). V was shortened by 5 bases and J by 0 bases, with 13 bases between the two germline ends. This CDR3 contains 15 residues. CDR1 and CDR2 from the germline V gene are PRHDT and FYEKMQ (reference sequence). For the CDR3, the DNA is TGTGCCAGCAGCCCCCCAGGGTTCGACCAAGAGACCCAGTACTTC. Translation: CASSPPGFDQETQYF.

The rearrangement joins TRBV15 to TRBJ2-6; tentatively, D is TRBD2 (7 bases). This CDR3 has 16 amino acids. V was pared by 0 bases and J by 4 bases, with 10 bases between. CDR1 and CDR2 (germline): LNHNV, YYDKDF (reference sequence). In nucleotides, the CDR3 is TGTGCCACCAGCAGAGAGGGGGGGCTGGGGGCCAACGTCCTGACTTTC. Translation: CATSREGGLGANVLTF.

A note on this clonotype: A clone one base away is much larger, so this may be a read error. V usage is TRBV28 and J usage is TRBJ2-1; 10 nucleotides agree with TRBD2. CDR1 is MDHEN and CDR2 is SYDVKM in the germline V gene. Trimming cost V 5 bases and J 0 bases; bases outside gene matches: 13. CDR3 length: 19 residues. The CDR3, as DNA: TGTGCCAGCAGTGCCACAGGACTAGCGGTAGGGGGCTCCTACAATGAGCAGTTCTTC. It specifies CASSATGLAVGGSYNEQFF.

This chain connects TRBV4-1 to TRBJ1-2; the D is unclear. CDR1 is MGHRA, CDR2 YSYEKL, per germline. V lost 3 bases, J lost 2 bases, and 10 bases lay in between. The CDR3 totals 14 residues. CDR3 region: CASSHPLVNYGYTF. Here the CDR3 DNA reads TGCGCCAGCAGCCATCCCCTTGTCAACTATGGCTACACCTTC.

This clonotype was recorded at least ten times. This sequence joins TRBV6-1 and TRBJ2-3; possibly TRBD1 or TRBD2 for D (6 bases each). The CDR3 loop spans 15 amino acids. Trimming left V 7 bases short and J 4 bases short, with 18 bases between. Looked up from germline, CDR1 is MNHNS and CDR2 is SASEGT. CDR3 loop: CASTPRGTSADTQYF. CDR3 nucleotide sequence: TGTGCCAGCACCCCCCGCGGGACAAGCGCAGATACGCAGTATTTT.

This clonotype was seen at least ten times. The chain recombines TRBV20-1 with TRBJ1-2; D unresolved. This CDR3 comprises 13 residues. The V end was cut by 5 bases, the J end by 4 bases, with 14 bases between. Germline CDR1 reads DFQATT; CDR2 reads SNEGSKA (reference sequence). The chain's CDR3 is CSAYNQDPYGYTF. The CDR3, as DNA: TGCAGTGCTTATAATCAGGACCCCTATGGCTACACCTTC.

This clonotype was observed many times. The genes are TRBV12-3 or TRBV12-4 and TRBJ1-3; D is ambiguous. Trimming removed 3 bases at V and 4 bases at J, with 7 bases between. The CDR3 length is 13 residues. The CDR3 protein is CASSLGPGNTIYF. In DNA, the CDR3 is TGTGCCAGCAGTTTGGGCCCGGGAAACACCATATATTTT.

In its sample, this clonotype was seen a few times. V and J are TRBV24-1 and TRBJ2-6, with D perhaps matching TRBD2 (5 bases). The CDR3 has 16 amino acids. V lost 4 bases and J lost 0, with 9 bases in between. Per germline, CDR1 KGHDR and CDR2 SFDVKD. CDR3 sequence (DNA): TGTGCCACCAGTGACCCTCGGGACTCTGGGGCCAACGTCCTGACTTTC. Residues: CATSDPRDSGANVLTF.

The J gene is TRBJ2-7, the V gene TRBV19; D unresolved. Germline V gives CDR1 LNHDA, CDR2 SQIVND (reference sequence). V was shortened by 7 bases and J by 0 bases, with 7 bases between the two germline ends. There are 12 residues in the CDR3. CDR3 DNA: TGTGCCAGTATCAGTCCCTCCTACGAGCAGTACTTC. Translated, it gives CASISPSYEQYF.

The V call is TRBV24-1, the J call TRBJ1-4; D gene ambiguous. V gave up 9 bases and J gave up 0 bases, with 7 bases separating them. The CDR3 totals 13 residues. Per germline, CDR1 KGHDR and CDR2 SFDVKD. The DNA for the CDR3 is TGTGCCACCTCCCAGACAACTAATGAAAAACTGTTTTTT. The encoded protein is CATSQTTNEKLFF.

Remarks on this clonotype: A far larger clone is one nucleotide away, so this likely arose from a read error. The chain has TRBV20-1 and TRBJ2-3, with 10 bases lining up with TRBD2. The J call may be faulty, since TRBJ2-5 better matches the DNA end. Germline V gene data show CDR1 as DFQATT and CDR2 as SNEGSKA (reference sequence). CDR3 length: 14 amino acids. The CDR3 coding sequence is TGCAGTGCTCCCGGGACTAGCGAGGTTGAGGCCCAGTACTTC. Translated, it gives CSAPGTSEVEAQYF.

This clonotype has at least ten counts. The chain recombines TRBV3-1 with TRBJ1-2, with D possibly matching TRBD1 (5 bases). CDR1 is LGHDT and CDR2 is YNNKEL in the germline V gene (reference sequence). The CDR3 runs 12 residues. The V end was cut by 3 bases, the J end by 6 bases, with 8 bases between. CDR3 DNA sequence: TGTGCCAGCAGCCAGGGACGGCATGGCTACACCTTC. Translating it yields CASSQGRHGYTF.

Concerning this clonotype: A much larger clone is a single base away; this may be a read error. The rearrangement uses TRBV6-5 and TRBJ2-3; 9 bases are a match to TRBD2. Germline V gene data show CDR1 as MNHEY and CDR2 as SVGAGI. This CDR3 comprises 18 residues. CDR3 sequence reads: CASSYASGTRMSFYEQHF. In nucleotides, the CDR3 is TGTGCCAGCAGTTACGCTAGCGGGACGCGTATGTCTTTTTACGAGCAGCACTTC.

V is TRBV5-1 and J is TRBJ2-1, with 16 nucleotides matching TRBD2. In germline, CDR1 is SGHRS, CDR2 YFSETQ. The CDR3 spans 17 residues. After removal of 4 bases from V and 8 bases from J, the junction contained 9 bases not matched to a gene. The CDR3 nucleotides read TGCGCCAGCAGCCCGGGACTAGCGGGAGGGTACTCCCATGAGCAGTTCTTC. This translates into CASSPGLAGGYSHEQFF.

Comment on this clonotype: This may arise from a read error, as a much more abundant clone is one base away. This likely comes from a read error, as the CDR3 has no conserved phenylalanine or tryptophan at its end. The chain combines TRBV12-3 or TRBV12-4 with TRBJ2-7, with D perhaps TRBD1 (6 bases). There are 14 residues in the CDR3. With 7 bases removed from V and 5 bases from J, the gap between germline ends came to 18 bases. CDR3 sequence reads: CASNRPGAIHEQYS. The CDR3 coding sequence is TGTGCCAGCAACCGGCCAGGGGCCATCCACGAGCAGTACTCC.

This clonotype was observed many times. This sequence joins TRBV28 and TRBJ1-1; 7 bases are a match to TRBD1. The germline V gene encodes CDR1 MDHEN and CDR2 SYDVKM. The junction had 10 bases not matched to a gene; V was cut back by 10 bases and J by 5 bases. CDR3 size: 13 residues. CDR3 sequence: CANPGGRETEAFF. CDR3 DNA: TGTGCCAACCCAGGGGGGCGAGAAACTGAAGCTTTCTTT. Full variable domain (rest looked up from reference TRBV28 and TRBJ1-1): DVKVTQSSRYLVKRTGEKVFLECVQDMDHENMFWYRQDPGLGLRLIYFSYDVKMKEKGDIPEGYSVSREKKERFSLILESASTNQTSMYLCANPGGRETEAFFGQGTRLTVV.

This clonotype came up many times. The CDR3 does not end in the conserved phenylalanine or tryptophan, so this is likely a read error. CDR3 sequence reads: CASSEPLAEAHNEQFL. CDR3 bases: TGTGCCAGCAGTGAACCACTAGCGGAGGCTCACAATGAGCAGTTCCTC. V usage is TRBV7-9 and J usage is TRBJ2-1; 8 nucleotides match TRBD2. The CDR3 is made up of 16 amino acids. CDR1 SEHNR and CDR2 FQNEAQ come from the germline V gene (reference sequence). The V gene end was trimmed by 6 bases and the J gene end by 5 bases; junction bases not matched to a gene: 12.

This clonotype was seen a handful of times. The V call is TRBV20-1, the J call TRBJ1-5; D is ambiguous. CDR3 length: 14 residues. Germline CDR1 reads DFQATT; CDR2 reads SNEGSKA (reference sequence). The V end was cut by 6 bases, the J end by 2 bases, with 14 bases between. CDR3 sequence (DNA): TGCAGTGCGCGGGCCCTTCGAGGCAATCAGCCCCAGCATTTT. Translated: CSARALRGNQPQHF.